The rows below give T cell receptor beta chains drawn from one sample of a study of blood T cell repertoires in COVID-19. Data came from immunoSEQ multiplex PCR; TCRdb stores just in-frame clones and leaves some out. The profile covers about 210,000 clones, with approximately 81% appearing a single time and 8.5% to 10% taken by the ten largest. The sequenced sample consisted of PBMCs or T cells enriched from blood (not recorded which). These receptors all come from a woman in her forties or fifties with acute COVID-19. Both conserved end residues are part of each CDR3. A D gene is named only where the DNA matches it firmly. Clone size, where shown, is once, few, many, or a class for clones that have expanded.

v_gene,j_gene,d_gene,abundance,CDR3nt,CDR3aa
TRBV18,TRBJ1-3,-,-,TGTGCCAGCTCACCAACGAACAGGGACTCTGGAAACACCATATATTTT,CASSPTNRDSGNTIYF
TRBV7-2,TRBJ1-3,-,-,TGTGCCAGCAGCCCGGACCGGGGGAACTCTGGAAACACCATATATTTT,CASSPDRGNSGNTIYF
TRBV5-1,TRBJ1-4,-,-,TGCGCCAGCAGCTCGTCAGGGATCAATGAAAAACTGTTTTTT,CASSSSGINEKLFF
TRBV7-6,TRBJ2-1,TRBD2,-,TGTGCCAGCAGCTTAGCCCGAGCGGGAGGGTACAATGAGCAGTTCTTC,CASSLARAGGYNEQFF
TRBV6-5,TRBJ1-1,-,-,TGTGCCAGCAGCCTTGAGGGGCGCGGGAAAGCTTTCTTT,CASSLEGRGKAFF
TRBV7-8,TRBJ2-7,-,-,TGTGCCAGCAGCTGGAACGTGGAGGCCTACGAGCAGTACTTC,CASSWNVEAYEQYF
TRBV11-2,TRBJ2-6,TRBD1,-,TGTGCCAGCACCGCCCGGGACAGAAAGTCTGGGGCCAACGTCCTGACTTTC,CASTARDRKSGANVLTF
TRBV7-2,TRBJ2-1,TRBD2,-,TGTGCCAGCAGCCCAGGAGGCGGGGGGGCATACAATGAGCAGTTCTTC,CASSPGGGGAYNEQFF
TRBV5-4,TRBJ2-7,TRBD1,-,TGTGCCAGCAGCTCGGACAGGTCCCACGAGCAGTACTTC,CASSSDRSHEQYF
TRBV30,TRBJ1-1,TRBD1,few,TGTGCCTGGAGTCCCCATCGGACAGGGAGCGGGACTGAAGCTTTCTTT,CAWSPHRTGSGTEAFF
TRBV2,TRBJ2-2,TRBD1,once,TGTGCCAGCAAGCGGGACAGGGGAGGCCCCGGGGAGCTGTTTTTT,CASKRDRGGPGELFF
TRBV10-3,TRBJ1-6,-,once,TGTGCCATGCGTGGAGAGAATAATTCACCCCTCCACTTT,CAMRGENNSPLHF
TRBV18,TRBJ2-7,TRBD1,-,TGTGCCAGCTCACTAAGACAGGGTCCCTACGAGCAGTACTTC,CASSLRQGPYEQYF
TRBV15,TRBJ1-4,-,-,TGTGCCACCAGCAGAGATACCCTTGCTATGAATGAAAAACTGTTTTTT,CATSRDTLAMNEKLFF
TRBV2,TRBJ2-7,TRBD2,-,TGTGCCAGCTTGCTTCCGGGCGGGGGGCGCGGTTACGAGCAGTACTTC,CASLLPGGGRGYEQYF